One and the same sample provided the 11 T cell receptor beta chains below, sequenced in a study of CD8+ T cells in alopecia areata (dated by TCRdb to the late 2010s). Sample time point, as interpreted from the label and publication: more than 3 weeks on oral tofacitinib. The sample's treatment or condition label, in plain terms: oral pan-JAK inhibitor, 5-10 mg twice daily. Library preparation employed the immunoSEQ multiplex PCR assay. For TCR sequencing, RNA was extracted from every sample and reverse transcribed into cDNA to serve as template. TCRdb took this table from immuneACCESS and kept in-frame rearrangements with V and J called. Such tables lack part of the clones; where checked against another copy, unresolved V genes explain under half of the gap, and the rest is unexplained. This sample has fewer than 150,000 clones in its table, and roughly four fifths of those were observed once. The top ten clones comprise around 25% of the sample.

The sequences come from CD8+ T cells sorted from blood, collected at week 4, from a patient treated with tofacitinib. The receptors shown here come from a human donor with alopecia areata.

V usage is TRBV29-1 and J usage is TRBJ1-1, with D possibly being TRBD1 (5 bases). The CDR3 runs to 11 residues. V was trimmed by 8 bases and J by 1 base, leaving 8 bases between them. Germline CDR1 is SQVTM and CDR2 is ANQGSEA. Written as DNA, the CDR3 is TGCAGCTCAACAGGGAACACTGAAGCTTTCTTT. It codes for CSSTGNTEAFF. Supplemented by reference TRBV29-1 and TRBJ1-1, the full variable domain reads SAVISQKPSRDICQRGTSLTIQCQVDSQVTMMFWYRQQPGQSLTLIATANQGSEATYESGFVIDKFPISRPNLTFSTLTVSNMSPEDSSIYLCSSTGNTEAFFGQGTRLTVV.

V is TRBV4-3 and J is TRBJ2-3; D remains unclear. There are 15 residues in the CDR3. Germline CDR1 and CDR2: LGHNA and YSLEER. Trimming took 1 base from V and 6 from J, leaving 14 bases between them. The CDR3 protein is CASSQARERRDTQYF. The CDR3, as DNA: TGCGCCAGCAGCCAAGCAAGGGAACGACGGGATACGCAGTATTTT.

Remarks on this clone: Possible read error: a much larger clone is one base away. V and J are TRBV30 and TRBJ1-2; TRBD1 matches 8 bases. CDR3 length: 13 residues. CDR1 and CDR2 (germline): GTSNPN, SVGIG (reference sequence). The CDR3 DNA reads as TGTGCCTGGGGCACCGGAGGACAGGGAGGCTGCACCTTC. Translating gives CAWGTGGQGGCTF. Full variable domain (rest looked up from reference TRBV30 and TRBJ1-2): SQTIHQWPATLVQPVGSPLSLECTVEGTSNPNLYWYRQAAGRGLQLLFYSVGIGQISSEVPQNLSASRPQDRQFILSSKKLLLSDSGFYLCAWGTGGQGGCTFGSGTRLTVV.

J is TRBJ2-3 and V is TRBV7-9, with D maybe TRBD1 (6 bases). Germline V CDR1 and CDR2: SEHNR, FQNEAQ (reference sequence). This CDR3 contains 18 residues. V was shortened by 4 bases and J by 3 bases, with 23 bases between the two germline ends. The CDR3 DNA follows: TGTGCCAGCAGCTGGCCCGACAGGAGGTCTGGGAATACAGATACGCAGTATTTT. The encoded protein is CASSWPDRRSGNTDTQYF.

This rearrangement joins TRBV2 to TRBJ2-1; TRBD1 agrees at 7 bases. Trimming took 6 bases from V and 2 from J; bases not matched to a gene: 4. In germline, CDR1 is SNHLY, CDR2 FYNNEI. The CDR3 sequence is 14 residues long. The CDR3 nucleotides are TGTGCCAGCAGGGGGACAGCAACCTACAATGAGCAGTTCTTC. It is translated as CASRGTATYNEQFF.

The chain links TRBV4-2 to TRBJ2-5, with 7 bases identical to TRBD2. The CDR3 totals 12 residues. Germline V CDR1 and CDR2: LGHNA, YNFKEQ. Losses at the gene ends were 5 bases for V and 3 bases for J; bases not matched to a gene: 0. The CDR3 DNA is TGTGCCAGCAGCGGGACTAAAGAGACCCAGTACTTC. Protein: CASSGTKETQYF.

CDR3 sequence reads: CASSLGQGSDTEAFF. In nucleotides, the CDR3 is TGTGCCAGCAGCCTCGGACAGGGTAGCGACACTGAAGCTTTCTTT. The chain is built from TRBV7-9 and TRBJ1-1; TRBD1 aligns across 8 bases. V lost 5 bases and J lost 3; bases outside the gene matches: 8. The length of the CDR3 is 15 residues. Germline CDR1 and CDR2: SEHNR and FQNEAQ (reference sequence).

Details on this clone: The junction departs from the called germline gene at one end, perhaps through a read error. The J gene is TRBJ2-3, the V gene TRBV27, with D possibly matching TRBD2 (5 bases). Looked up from germline, CDR1 is MNHEY and CDR2 is SMNVEV (reference sequence). The CDR3 covers 17 residues. The CDR3 loop is CASSLFPGSSSTDAQYF. The CDR3 DNA sequence: TGTGCCAGCAGTTTATTTCCGGGATCGTCTAGCACAGATGCGCAGTATTTT.

The chain joins TRBV6-5 to TRBJ2-5; D unclear. V shed 5 bases and J shed 1 base, with 14 bases lying between them. The CDR3 is made up of 15 amino acids. The germline V gene has CDR1 MNHEY and CDR2 SVGAGI. CDR3 protein: CASSPRGGIQETQYF. CDR3 nucleotide sequence: TGTGCCAGCAGTCCCAGAGGTGGTATCCAAGAGACCCAGTACTTC.

The genes are TRBV27 and TRBJ2-7; D not certain. This CDR3 region has 13 residues. Trimming took 3 bases from V and 0 from J, leaving 6 bases between them. Germline values: CDR1 MNHEY, CDR2 SMNVEV (reference sequence). The CDR3 loop reads CASSFRNSYEQYF. The CDR3 nucleotides are TGTGCCAGCAGTTTTCGGAACTCCTACGAGCAGTACTTC.

The chain links TRBV21-1 to TRBJ1-5; the D call of TRBD1 is as the table states it, not checked on the DNA. TRBV21-1 has pseudogene status. The CDR3 is 16 amino acids. CDR3 region: CAIDRGHPHSNQPQHF. The CDR3, as DNA: TGTGCCATCGACAGGGGGCACCCCCATAGCAATCAGCCCCAGCATTTT.